This T cell receptor beta chain was profiled in a study of blood T cells in healthy people across ages. At the level of the study: Capturing about one barcoded beta molecule per two T cells was achieved by template switching. Broader study findings: Roughly linearly, TCR beta diversity per million T cells fell as age increased.

This clonotype has ten or more counts. As yet, its antigen is unknown. Using a J-beta primer mix together with a sample-barcoded 5' primer, a second PCR was run for roughly 6 to 12 cycles. Samples each returned at least 2.5 million CDR3-containing paired-end reads. TCRdb reprocessed the 5' RACE reads via MiXCR and lists one record per CDR3 protein. The profile shows about 1.6 million distinct CDR3 sequences, around 36% of them singletons. Input material: blood. This clonotype was sampled from a woman aged 30 to 39 in good health.

CDR3 nucleotide sequence: TGCGCCAGCAGCTTGGACGGGCCGCCGGGATACAATGAGCAGTTCTTC. Translating gives CASSLDGPPGYNEQFF. The chain uses TRBV5-1 and TRBJ2-1; weak D call: TRBD2 (5 bases). The CDR3 runs 16 residues. CDR1 is SGHRS, CDR2 YFSETQ, per germline. Trimming pared 0 bases from V and 4 bases from J, leaving 14 bases between.